This paragraph covers one T cell receptor (beta chain) sequence. This sample is part of a study of blood T cell repertoires in COVID-19. About the research overall: Material from acute and convalescent COVID-19 was sourced from the United States, Italy and Spain. PBMCs, B-cell-depleted T cells, or T cells provided the cDNA or gDNA that made up the material.

Germline CDR1 reads MNHEY; CDR2 reads SVGEGT. Trimming removed 6 bases from V and 0 bases from J; junction bases left unmatched: 5. This CDR3 spans 15 amino acids. As handled by the study authors: Estimates of nucleated cell counts were drawn from the amplification of reference gene primers. The table came from immunoSEQ multiplex PCR; TCRdb's copy has only in-frame clones and leaves some out. That table gives V, J and clone size, and the DNA gave D and trimming. There are 200,000 to 250,000 clones in the sample; 70% to 90% occur only once, and approximately 2.1% lies in the top ten. V gene TRBV6-2 or TRBV6-3 combines with J gene TRBJ2-1, with 7 bases that match TRBD2. Sequencing used peripheral blood. The receptor was isolated from a woman between 40 and 50 years old who had recovered from COVID-19. The DNA of the CDR3 is TGTGCCAGCAGGCCTAGCGGAAGCTCCTACAATGAGCAGTTCTTC. Protein product: CASRPSGSSYNEQFF.